The 29 T cell receptor beta chains below come from one sample, sequenced in a study of blood T cell repertoires in COVID-19. Some clones are missing from TCRdb's copy, which holds only in-frame ones; the method was immunoSEQ multiplex PCR. This sample has roughly 60,000 clones, with about 87% found just once. The source material was peripheral blood. These receptors were obtained from a man aged 40-49 years with COVID-19, enrolled during active disease.

V is TRBV27 and J is TRBJ2-3; weak D call: TRBD1 (6 bases). The V end lost 4 bases, the J end lost 2 bases, and 31 bases lay between the germline ends. Germline V CDR1 and CDR2: MNHEY, SMNVEV (reference sequence). The CDR3 spans 21 residues. This CDR3 is CASSSLALRRQEAHDTDTQYF. The CDR3 coding sequence is TGTGCCAGCAGTTCCCTCGCCTTGCGGCGACAGGAGGCTCACGACACAGATACGCAGTATTTT.

Here the CDR3 DNA reads TGTGCCAGCAGCTTACCAGGCGTTTCTTCGAGCACCGGGGAGCTGTTTTTT. Translated: CASSLPGVSSSTGELFF. The rearrangement links TRBV7-9 to TRBJ2-2, with D unresolved. The germline V and J ends were trimmed by 2 bases and 4 bases, with 17 bases remaining between them. The CDR3 spans 17 residues. From germline, CDR1 is SEHNR and CDR2 FQNEAQ (reference sequence).

The rearrangement joins TRBV18 to TRBJ1-2, with 7 positions matching TRBD1. The germline V gene encodes CDR1 KGHSH and CDR2 LQKENI. The CDR3 has 15 residues. V lost 2 bases to trimming and J lost 3 bases; unmatched junction nucleotides: 6. The CDR3 spells CASSPADRVDYGYTF. The DNA for the CDR3 is TGTGCCAGCTCACCAGCCGACAGGGTGGACTATGGCTACACCTTC.

V gene TRBV15 combines with J gene TRBJ1-1; D is uncertain. This CDR3 region has 13 residues. CDR1 and CDR2 from the germline V gene are LNHNV and YYDKDF (reference sequence). V gave up 0 bases and J gave up 6 bases, with 8 bases separating them. CDR3 coding DNA: TGTGCCACCAGCAGAGATCCAGTCTCTGAAGCTTTCTTT. As protein: CATSRDPVSEAFF.

The V gene is TRBV5-6, the J gene TRBJ1-6; D is ambiguous. V lost 0 bases to trimming and J lost 9 bases, with 4 bases between them. Germline V CDR1 and CDR2: SGHDT, YYEEEE. This CDR3 spans 12 amino acids. The CDR3 DNA sequence: TGTGCCAGCAGCTTGGGTAGTTCACCCCTCCACTTT. Encoded protein: CASSLGSSPLHF.

The V and J genes are TRBV4-1 and TRBJ2-1; 8 bases are shared with TRBD1. The CDR3 runs to 17 residues. The ends lost 4 bases at V and 0 bases at J; junction bases unmatched: 8. Germline CDR1 is MGHRA and CDR2 is YSYEKL. The CDR3 DNA reads TGCGCCAGCAGCCTAGGCAACAGGGGGAGCTCCTACAATGAGCAGTTCTTC. It encodes CASSLGNRGSSYNEQFF.

The J gene is TRBJ2-1, the V gene TRBV28, with 9 bases lining up with TRBD2. V lost 4 bases and J lost 5; bases outside the gene matches: 3. The CDR3 covers 14 residues. Germline V gene data show CDR1 as MDHEN and CDR2 as SYDVKM. CDR3 region: CASSWASGDNEQFF. Written as DNA, the CDR3 is TGTGCCAGCAGTTGGGCTAGCGGGGACAATGAGCAGTTCTTC.

The chain joins TRBV18 to TRBJ2-1; 7 positions match TRBD1. V shed 4 bases and J 2 bases; nucleotides not matched to a gene: 5. CDR1 and CDR2 (germline): KGHSH, LQKENI. This CDR3 region has 15 residues. The CDR3 bases are TGTGCCAGCTCACTAGGGCAGGGGGCCTACAATGAGCAGTTCTTC. This codes for CASSLGQGAYNEQFF.

CDR3 DNA: TGTGCCAGCAGCTCGGGACTAGCGGGGGTTAACACCGGGGAGCTGTTTTTT. It yields the protein CASSSGLAGVNTGELFF. The chain couples TRBV5-4 to TRBJ2-2; 14 nucleotides align to TRBD2. This CDR3 comprises 17 residues. Trimming took 3 bases from V and 2 from J; bases not matched to a gene: 3. Germline V gives CDR1 SGHNT, CDR2 YYREEE (reference sequence).

The gene calls are TRBV30 and TRBJ2-2, with 7 bases aligning to TRBD1. This CDR3 is built from 14 residues. The trim removed 2 bases at V and 3 bases at J, leaving 3 bases unmatched. Germline CDR1 reads GTSNPN; CDR2 reads SVGIG (reference sequence). The CDR3 DNA sequence: TGTGCCTGGAGTAAGACAGGGTACACCGGGGAGCTGTTTTTT. Translated: CAWSKTGYTGELFF.

The CDR3 nucleotides read TGTGCCAGCTCCATCTGGGGACTGGGGACAGCTGGAAACACCATATATTTT. This translates into CASSIWGLGTAGNTIYF. V usage is TRBV18 and J usage is TRBJ1-3; the match to TRBD1 covers 7 bases. The CDR3 is made up of 17 amino acids. V was clipped by 6 bases and J by 2 bases; unmatched bases: 13. Germline lookup yields CDR1 KGHSH and CDR2 LQKENI. Based on the CDR3 plus reference TRBV18 and TRBJ1-3, the full variable domain is NAGVMQNPRHLVRRRGQEARLRCSPMKGHSHVYWYRQLPEEGLKFMVYLQKENIIDESGMPKERFSAEFPKEGPSILRIQQVVRGDSAAYFCASSIWGLGTAGNTIYFGEGSWLTVV.

The V call is TRBV28, the J call TRBJ1-5; 7 nucleotides agree with TRBD1. V shed 6 bases, J shed 9 bases, and the junction held 8 bases outside the gene matches. The CDR3 spans 13 residues. Germline V gene sequence: CDR1 MDHEN, CDR2 SYDVKM. CDR3 in DNA: TGTGCCAGCAGCCCCGACAGGGTATGGCCCCAGCATTTT. Protein: CASSPDRVWPQHF.

This chain links TRBV11-2 with TRBJ1-6; 10 bases match TRBD1. The CDR3 spans 15 residues. With 5 bases clipped from V and 10 bases from J, the junction kept 8 bases outside the gene matches. The germline V gene encodes CDR1 SGHAT and CDR2 FQNNGV. The CDR3 sequence: CASSTGQGSRSPLHF. The CDR3 DNA is TGTGCCAGCAGCACGGGACAGGGGTCGAGGTCACCCCTCCACTTT. The full variable domain, in which reference TRBV11-2 and TRBJ1-6 provide the parts outside the CDR3, is EAGVAQSPRYKIIEKRQSVAFWCNPISGHATLYWYQQILGQGPKLLIQFQNNGVVDDSQLPKDRFSAERLKGVDSTLKIQPAKLEDSAVYLCASSTGQGSRSPLHFGNGTRLTVT.

V is TRBV5-1 and J is TRBJ2-7; TRBD1 is a possible D gene (5 bases). Germline CDR1 SGHRS, CDR2 YFSETQ. CDR3 size: 12 residues. Trimming stripped 4 bases from V and 6 bases from J, with 11 bases between. The CDR3 region is CASSPDTPEQYF. In DNA, the CDR3 is TGCGCCAGCAGCCCGGACACCCCCGAGCAGTACTTC.

V usage is TRBV6-6 and J usage is TRBJ2-5; D possibly corresponds to TRBD1 (6 bases). The CDR3 loop spans 14 amino acids. CDR1 and CDR2 (germline): MNHNY, SVGAGI (reference sequence). With 2 bases removed from V and 3 bases from J, the gap between germline ends came to 10 bases. DNA of the CDR3: TGTGCCAGCAGTTACCAAGGGGGAAAAGAGACCCAGTACTTC. This gives the protein CASSYQGGKETQYF.

The chain recombines TRBV10-2 with TRBJ2-5, with 7 bases that match TRBD2. V gave up 0 bases and J gave up 5 bases; unmatched junction bases: 9. CDR3 length: 16 amino acids. CDR1 and CDR2 (germline): WSHSY, SAAADI. The CDR3, as DNA: TGCGCCAGCAGTGAGTCCGGCGGGGGATTAGGGGAGACCCAGTACTTC. The encoded protein is CASSESGGGLGETQYF.

The rearrangement links TRBV18 to TRBJ1-3, with D uncertain. CDR1 and CDR2 from the germline V gene are KGHSH and LQKENI. The CDR3 spans 16 residues. Trimming removed 6 bases from V and 0 bases from J, with 15 bases in between. CDR3 in amino acids: CASSQLAESSGNTIYF. The CDR3 DNA reads as TGTGCCAGCTCCCAACTTGCGGAGAGCTCTGGAAACACCATATATTTT.

This chain's CDR3 is CASSYSKEGAVPYEQYF. DNA for the CDR3: TGTGCCAGCAGTTACTCGAAGGAAGGGGCAGTCCCCTACGAGCAGTACTTC. The chain uses TRBV6-2 or TRBV6-3 and TRBJ2-7, with D tentatively TRBD1 (5 bases). The CDR3 spans 17 residues. V lost 0 bases to trimming and J lost 2 bases, with 17 bases between them. Germline V gives CDR1 MNHEY, CDR2 SVGEGT.

The chain carries TRBV5-8 and TRBJ2-4; D may be TRBD1 (5 bases). The germline gives CDR1 SGHTS, CDR2 YDEGEE. This CDR3 spans 19 amino acids. V was trimmed by 0 bases and J by 0 bases, leaving 19 bases between them. Written as DNA, the CDR3 is TGTGCCAGCAGCTTGGGACCAACTGACAGACCCTTAGCCAAAAACATTCAGTACTTC. Its protein is CASSLGPTDRPLAKNIQYF.

The chain joins TRBV2 to TRBJ1-2; 8 bases line up with TRBD1. Germline V gene lookup returns CDR1 SNHLY and CDR2 FYNNEI. J gave up 8 bases and V 6 bases, and 8 bases lay outside the gene matches. The CDR3 is made up of 13 amino acids. The CDR3 sequence: CASSGQGWDGYTF. As DNA, the CDR3 is TGTGCCAGCAGCGGACAGGGCTGGGACGGCTACACCTTC.

The chain is built from TRBV18 and TRBJ1-4; D is unclear. There are 15 residues in the CDR3. Trimming pared 3 bases from V and 0 bases from J, leaving 8 bases between. Germline CDR1 and CDR2: KGHSH and LQKENI. The CDR3 coding sequence is TGTGCCAGCTCACCGCGGAGAGCAACTAATGAAAAACTGTTTTTT. This translates into CASSPRRATNEKLFF.

This chain's CDR3 is CASSPRTGDGSQPQHF. CDR3 in DNA: TGTGCCAGCAGCCCAAGGACAGGGGACGGCTCGCAGCCCCAGCATTTT. This chain uses TRBV7-2 with TRBJ1-5; 9 bases are shared with TRBD1. The trim removed 5 bases at V and 7 bases at J, leaving 12 bases unmatched. This CDR3 is built from 16 residues. Germline V gene lookup returns CDR1 SGHTA and CDR2 FQGNSA.

This clone was detected only a few times. The chain links TRBV3-1 (or the pseudogene TRBV3-2) to TRBJ1-1; the D gene is possibly TRBD1 (5 bases). V lost 5 bases and J lost 2, with 15 bases in between. CDR1 and CDR2 from the germline V gene are LGHDT and YNNKEL (reference sequence). CDR3 length equals 15 residues. The CDR3 DNA reads TGTGCCAGCAGCAACGGCGGCAGGGAAAACACTGAAGCTTTCTTT. Its protein product is CASSNGGRENTEAFF.

The count of this clone is one. This sequence joins TRBV7-2 and TRBJ2-3; no definite D call. Per germline, CDR1 SGHTA and CDR2 FQGNSA. V was pared by 2 bases and J by 6 bases, with 6 bases between. The CDR3 has 12 amino acids. The CDR3 region has the DNA TGTGCCAGCAGCTTATACGGGGATACGCAGTATTTT. It is translated as CASSLYGDTQYF.

The rearrangement links TRBV6-5 to TRBJ2-7; 10 bases fit TRBD1. From germline, CDR1 is MNHEY and CDR2 SVGAGI. The CDR3 contains 14 residues. The junction had 4 bases not matched to a gene; V was cut back by 4 bases and J by 4 bases. CDR3 sequence reads: CASSWGQGKYEQYF. The CDR3 nucleotides are TGTGCCAGCAGTTGGGGACAGGGGAAATACGAGCAGTACTTC.

V usage is TRBV2 and J usage is TRBJ2-5; the match to TRBD2 covers 11 bases. This CDR3 spans 14 amino acids. V shed 7 bases and J 4 bases; nucleotides not matched to a gene: 5. Germline CDR1 and CDR2: SNHLY and FYNNEI. The CDR3: CASKSSGGGETQYF. The CDR3 DNA reads as TGTGCCAGCAAGAGTAGCGGGGGGGGAGAGACCCAGTACTTC.

This chain uses TRBV4-1 with TRBJ2-1; no reliable D call. V gave up 1 base and J gave up 5 bases, with 15 bases separating them. The germline CDR1 and CDR2 sequences are MGHRA and YSYEKL. CDR3 length equals 16 residues. CDR3 nucleotides: TGCGCCAGCAGCCAAGTCCTGTCCCCCGTCCACAATGAGCAGTTCTTC. Amino acids: CASSQVLSPVHNEQFF.

J is TRBJ1-2 and V is TRBV27, with D perhaps matching TRBD1 (5 bases). The CDR3 is 14 amino acids. Trimming stripped 8 bases from V and 5 bases from J, with 18 bases between. CDR1 is MNHEY, CDR2 SMNVEV, per germline (reference sequence). DNA for the CDR3: TGTGCCAGCGCATGGGGCAGTAACGAGTATGGCTACACCTTC. Translated: CASAWGSNEYGYTF.

The chain uses TRBV7-3 and TRBJ1-1; D gene uncertain. Germline loops: CDR1 SGHTA, CDR2 FQGTGA. The CDR3 extends over 13 amino acids. The V end lost 7 bases, the J end lost 2 bases, and 11 bases lay between the germline ends. CDR3 protein: CASKSEPNTEAFF. Written as DNA, the CDR3 is TGTGCCAGCAAAAGTGAGCCAAACACTGAAGCTTTCTTT.